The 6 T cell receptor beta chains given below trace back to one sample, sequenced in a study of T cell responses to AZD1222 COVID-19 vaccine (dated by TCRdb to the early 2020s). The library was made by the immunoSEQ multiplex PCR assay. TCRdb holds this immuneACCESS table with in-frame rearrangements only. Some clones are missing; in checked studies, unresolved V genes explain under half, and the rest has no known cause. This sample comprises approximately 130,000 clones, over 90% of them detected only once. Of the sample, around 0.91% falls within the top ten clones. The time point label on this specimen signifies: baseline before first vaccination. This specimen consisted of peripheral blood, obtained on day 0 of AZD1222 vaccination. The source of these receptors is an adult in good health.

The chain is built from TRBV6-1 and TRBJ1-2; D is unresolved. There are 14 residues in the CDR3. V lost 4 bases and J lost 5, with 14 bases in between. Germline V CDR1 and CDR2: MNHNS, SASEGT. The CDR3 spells CASSGARQSYGYTF. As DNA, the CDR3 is TGTGCCAGCAGTGGAGCTCGGCAGAGTTATGGCTACACCTTC.

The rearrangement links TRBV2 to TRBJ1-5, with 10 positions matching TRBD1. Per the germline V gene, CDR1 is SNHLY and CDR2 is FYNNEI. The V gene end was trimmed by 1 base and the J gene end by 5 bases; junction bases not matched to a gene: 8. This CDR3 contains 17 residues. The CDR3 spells CASSEGPGQGIHQPQHF. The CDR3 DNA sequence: TGTGCCAGCAGTGAAGGCCCGGGACAGGGGATACATCAGCCCCAGCATTTT.

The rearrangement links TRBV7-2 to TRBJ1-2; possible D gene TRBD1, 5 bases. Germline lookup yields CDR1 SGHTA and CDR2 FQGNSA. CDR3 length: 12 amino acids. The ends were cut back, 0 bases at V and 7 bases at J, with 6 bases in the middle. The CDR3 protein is CASSLAGTGYTF. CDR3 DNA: TGTGCCAGCAGCTTAGCGGGGACTGGCTACACCTTC. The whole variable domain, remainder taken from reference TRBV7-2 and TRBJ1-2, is GAGVSQSPSNKVTEKGKDVELRCDPISGHTALYWYRQSLGQGLEFLIYFQGNSAPDKSGLPSDRFSAERTGGSVSTLTIQRTQQEDSAVYLCASSLAGTGYTFGSGTRLTVV.

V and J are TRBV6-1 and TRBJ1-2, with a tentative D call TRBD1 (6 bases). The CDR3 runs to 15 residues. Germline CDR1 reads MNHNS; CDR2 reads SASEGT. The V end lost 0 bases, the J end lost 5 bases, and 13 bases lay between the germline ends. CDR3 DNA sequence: TGTGCCAGCAGTGAAGCGGGGGCGGGCACATATGGCTACACCTTC. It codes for CASSEAGAGTYGYTF.

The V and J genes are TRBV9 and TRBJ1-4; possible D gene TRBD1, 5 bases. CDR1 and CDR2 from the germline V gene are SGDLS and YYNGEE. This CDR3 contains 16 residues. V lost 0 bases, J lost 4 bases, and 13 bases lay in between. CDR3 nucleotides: TGTGCCAGCAGCGTAGCTCGTCACAGGATTAATGAAAAACTGTTTTTT. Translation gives CASSVARHRINEKLFF.

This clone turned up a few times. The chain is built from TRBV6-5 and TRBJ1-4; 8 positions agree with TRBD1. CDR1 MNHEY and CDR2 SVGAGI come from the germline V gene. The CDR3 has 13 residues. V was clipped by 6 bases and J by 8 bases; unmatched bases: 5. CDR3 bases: TGTGCCAGCAGACAGGGGGAACAGGAAAAACTGTTTTTT. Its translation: CASRQGEQEKLFF.